These 21 T cell receptor beta chains were all obtained from the same sample, sequenced in a study of CXCR3-negative and CXCR3-positive naive CD8 T cells. It was by 5' RACE with UMI labels that the TRB cDNA libraries were prepared. For each CDR3 protein, TCRdb gives one entry from its re-call of the 5' RACE reads, without DNA. The listing records under 8,000 distinct CDR3 sequences. The sequencing input was naive CXCR3- CD8+ T cells from blood. Subset meaning: CD45RO-CCR7+CD27+CD95- naive CD8+ T cells lacking CXCR3 (TNR3-). Source of these receptors: a human donor in good health. Some clones in this sample may be carry-over from other donors' samples.

This chain connects TRBV29-1 to TRBJ2-1. CDR1 and CDR2 (germline): SQVTM, ANQGSEA. This CDR3 has 12 amino acids. The CDR3 loop reads CSAFAEYNEQFF.

The chain joins TRBV7-3 to TRBJ2-7; TCRdb designates TRBD1, a call that cannot be tested without DNA. CDR1 and CDR2 from the germline V gene are SGHTA and FQGTGA. The CDR3 sequence is 14 residues long. CDR3 sequence: CASSLYGARNEQYF.

The CDR3 loop is CSVPTSGRIPNEQFF. This sequence joins TRBV29-1 and TRBJ2-1; TCRdb reports TRBD2, a call that lacks DNA to check it against. The germline V gene encodes CDR1 SQVTM and CDR2 ANQGSEA. The CDR3 loop spans 15 amino acids.

The CDR3 loop is CASSEENQETQYF. This chain connects TRBV2 to TRBJ2-5. The length of the CDR3 is 13 residues. CDR1 SNHLY and CDR2 FYNNEI come from the germline V gene. Looking up the rest from reference TRBV2 and TRBJ2-5 gives the full variable domain: EPEVTQTPSHQVTQMGQEVILRCVPISNHLYFYWYRQILGQKVEFLVSFYNNEISEKSEIFDDQFSVERPDGSNFTLKIRSTKLEDSAMYFCASSEENQETQYFGPGTRLLVL.

In terms of frequency, this clonotype is medium-sized. V and J are TRBV5-1 and TRBJ2-7. CDR1 SGHRS and CDR2 YFSETQ come from the germline V gene. The CDR3 is made up of 13 amino acids. The CDR3 spells CASSPDGLEEQYF. The whole variable domain, filled in from reference TRBV5-1 and TRBJ2-7, reads KAGVTQTPRYLIKTRGQQVTLSCSPISGHRSVSWYQQTPGQGLQFLFEYFSETQRNKGNFPGRFSGRQFSNSRSEMNVSTLELGDSALYLCASSPDGLEEQYFGPGTRLTVT.

According to its frequency, this clonotype is medium-sized. The V and J genes are TRBV29-1 and TRBJ2-5; as DNA is missing, the TRBD2 call by TCRdb cannot be tested. The germline CDR1 and CDR2 sequences are SQVTM and ANQGSEA. This CDR3 is built from 15 residues. The CDR3 protein is CSVAERGAKQETQYF.

V and J are TRBV2 and TRBJ2-7. The germline V gene has CDR1 SNHLY and CDR2 FYNNEI. The CDR3 is 14 residues long. The CDR3 loop is CASSALGGPYEQYF.

CDR3 amino acids: CSVDITGVYGYTF. The chain combines TRBV29-1 with TRBJ1-2; lacking DNA, the TRBD1 call made by TCRdb goes unchecked. The CDR3 consists of 13 residues. Germline CDR1 SQVTM, CDR2 ANQGSEA.

Judged by frequency, this clonotype is medium-sized. The J gene is TRBJ2-2, the V gene TRBV6-5. This CDR3 is built from 14 residues. Germline V gene data show CDR1 as MNHEY and CDR2 as SVGAGI. CDR3: CATYGRSNTGELFF.

CDR3 protein: CASSFPSYREQFF. This chain uses TRBV12-3 or TRBV12-4 with TRBJ2-1. The CDR3 totals 13 residues.

CDR3 protein: CASSLDFQGYTF. The rearrangement links TRBV5-6 to TRBJ1-2. CDR1 is SGHDT and CDR2 is YYEEEE in the germline V gene. CDR3 length: 12 residues.

This clonotype is labeled medium-sized (0.01 to 0.1%) based on frequency. The chain carries TRBV2 and TRBJ1-5. There are 13 residues in the CDR3. Germline CDR1 SNHLY, CDR2 FYNNEI. Here the CDR3 reads CASRGYGNQPQHF.

This clonotype is identified as medium-sized from frequency. The genes are TRBV29-1 and TRBJ2-2. Germline V gene lookup returns CDR1 SQVTM and CDR2 ANQGSEA. The length of the CDR3 is 13 residues. The CDR3 loop reads CSVLRIGAGELFF.

The rearrangement uses TRBV5-1 and TRBJ1-5. The germline CDR1 and CDR2 sequences are SGHRS and YFSETQ. The length of the CDR3 is 15 residues. This CDR3 reads CASSLGQGSGQPQHF. The variable domain in full, with the rest retrieved from reference TRBV5-1 and TRBJ1-5, is KAGVTQTPRYLIKTRGQQVTLSCSPISGHRSVSWYQQTPGQGLQFLFEYFSETQRNKGNFPGRFSGRQFSNSRSEMNVSTLELGDSALYLCASSLGQGSGQPQHFGDGTRLSIL.

The gene calls are TRBV20-1 and TRBJ2-7; the TCRdb D gene call, TRBD1, has no DNA to confirm it. Germline CDR1 and CDR2: DFQATT and SNEGSKA (reference sequence). The CDR3 covers 15 residues. The CDR3 region is CSARDLTGVPYEQYF.

This clonotype counts as large by frequency. The rearrangement joins TRBV12-3 or TRBV12-4 to TRBJ1-5; TCRdb gives TRBD1 as the D gene, but with no DNA this cannot be confirmed. CDR3 length: 14 amino acids. The CDR3 region is CASSLGQSNQPQHF.

Measured by frequency, this clonotype is medium-sized. The chain recombines TRBV3-1 with TRBJ1-2; TCRdb proposes TRBD1, but this gene call is untestable without DNA. The CDR3 spans 16 residues. Germline CDR1 LGHDT, CDR2 YNNKEL (reference sequence). The CDR3 loop is CASSQLAGTANYGYTF.

By frequency, this clonotype registers medium-sized (0.01 to 0.1%). The rearrangement links TRBV5-1 to TRBJ2-3; the D gene TCRdb calls, TRBD1, cannot be checked with no DNA. Germline V gene data show CDR1 as SGHRS and CDR2 as YFSETQ. The CDR3 consists of 17 residues. The CDR3 loop reads CASSSGPEEAGTDTQYF.

The chain uses TRBV5-1 and TRBJ1-2; TCRdb returns TRBD1, unconfirmable since there is no DNA. There are 14 residues in the CDR3. The germline V gene encodes CDR1 SGHRS and CDR2 YFSETQ. CDR3 amino acids: CASSSETGPYGYTF.

The chain couples TRBV6-6 to TRBJ2-5. Per the germline V gene, CDR1 is MNHNY and CDR2 is SVGAGI (reference sequence). This CDR3 contains 13 residues. CDR3 sequence: CASSYFAQETQYF.

This clonotype counts as medium-sized by frequency. This chain joins TRBV28 and TRBJ2-7; with no DNA, the TCRdb D assignment of TRBD2 cannot be verified. Germline CDR1 MDHEN, CDR2 SYDVKM. This CDR3 is built from 16 residues. The CDR3 sequence is CASSLRGLVWSHEQYF.